The clone carrying this T cell receptor beta chain was seen a few times. Unique molecular identifiers were affixed to single, distinct cDNA molecules. TCRdb reprocessed the 5' RACE reads via MiXCR and lists one record per CDR3 protein. The repertoire holds nearly 60,000 distinct CDR3 sequences, with roughly 13% as singletons. This sample is part of a study of early T cells in non-severe SARS-CoV-2 infection. Whole-study context: The sequenced material was bulk RNA from unsorted whole blood, and its chains were unpaired.

V was clipped by 4 bases and J by 4 bases, with 14 bases between them. Germline values: CDR1 SGHRS, CDR2 YFSETQ. The CDR3 has 14 amino acids. Sequences were obtained from whole blood. This TCR came from an adult who was a healthcare worker with PCR-confirmed SARS-CoV-2 infection or an uninfected control (not recorded which). V and J are TRBV5-1 and TRBJ1-2; D gene ambiguous. The CDR3 nucleotides are TGCGCCAGCAGCCCCACGGCACCGACCTATGGCTACACCTTC. Its protein product is CASSPTAPTYGYTF.